One and the same sample provided the 4 T cell receptor beta chains below, sequenced in a study of T cell repertoires in cytomegalovirus infection. TCRdb passed the reads through MiXCR, listing each CDR3 protein once. The sample records hundreds of thousands of distinct CDR3 sequences, roughly a sixth being singletons. Material: PBMCs. These receptors were obtained from a human donor in good health (CMV status not recorded). Some clones in this sample may be carry-over from other donors' samples.

The J gene is TRBJ2-2, the V gene TRBV20-1, with 16 bases that match TRBD2. The CDR3 loop spans 17 amino acids. The V and J ends lost 0 bases and 6 bases, in that order; junction bases with no gene match: 4. Germline CDR1 reads DFQATT; CDR2 reads SNEGSKA (reference sequence). CDR3 amino acids: CSARDLGTSGGAGELFF. The DNA of the CDR3 is TGCAGTGCTAGAGATCTAGGGACTAGCGGGGGGGCCGGGGAGCTGTTTTTT.

In this sample, this clonotype turned up once. The gene calls are TRBV19 and TRBJ1-5; D may be TRBD1 (6 bases). The germline CDR1 and CDR2 sequences are LNHDA and SQIVND (reference sequence). Trimming left V 3 bases short and J 3 bases short, with 12 bases between. CDR3 size: 15 residues. In DNA form, the CDR3 reads TGTGCCAGTAGTATCGTCCCGGGACACAATCAGCCCCAGCATTTT. This sequence encodes CASSIVPGHNQPQHF.

This clonotype appeared many times. The rearrangement uses TRBV7-2 and TRBJ1-2; 9 bases fit TRBD1. V was clipped by 8 bases and J by 8 bases; unmatched bases: 9. Germline CDR1 SGHTA, CDR2 FQGNSA. The CDR3 totals 13 residues. In nucleotides, the CDR3 is TGTGCCAGCGGGGCACAGGGGGCTGGGGGCTACACCTTC. Translated: CASGAQGAGGYTF.

V gene TRBV5-1 combines with J gene TRBJ2-1; 11 nucleotides align to TRBD1. The CDR3 has 15 residues. The trim removed 1 base at V and 6 bases at J, leaving 3 bases unmatched. The germline gives CDR1 SGHRS, CDR2 YFSETQ. CDR3 sequence: CASSLQGQGVNEQFF. CDR3 in DNA: TGCGCCAGCAGCTTGCAGGGACAGGGGGTCAATGAGCAGTTCTTC.